Detailed here is one TCR beta chain. Its specific antigen is unknown. No base-level quality is on record; no much larger clone is a single base apart. The germline V gene specifies MDHEN as CDR1 and SYDVKM as CDR2. V is shortened by 6 bases, J by 3 bases, and the region joining them spans 6 bases. Spanning cysteine to phenylalanine, the CDR3 consists of 11 amino acids. The sequence is cut down to CDR3 DNA, 33 bases in frame from base 1. The time point label on this specimen signifies: sample from a COVID-19-recovered individual after infection. Patients who had recovered from mild-to-severe COVID-19 served as donors. Uncultured memory T cell samples were subjected to sequencing directly after ex vivo isolation. From peripheral blood mononuclear cells, the researchers isolated CD4+ total memory, central memory, effector memory and circulating T follicular helper cells. The data are from a study of CD4 T cell repertoires in COVID-19 (dated by TCRdb to 2020 to 2023). Context from the whole study: For cross-reactivity analysis, CFSE-low cells were expanded with IL-2 for under eleven days and were then relabeled and restimulated with spike proteins from other coronaviruses. In COVID-19-recovered individuals, the study described naturally processed CD4+ T cell responses to SARS-CoV-2 spike and nucleoprotein and used TCR Vbeta sequencing to evaluate clonal composition. In three recovered individuals, the TCR Vbeta repertoire of SARS-CoV-2-reactive T cells was analyzed at the subset level. Study-level results and caveats: Between roughly 7 and 26% of SARS-CoV-2 clonotypes were also detected in SARS-CoV and/or HKU1 spike-stimulated secondary cultures, consistent with cross-reactivity. Two or all three memory subsets shared several of the most expanded SARS-CoV-2-reactive clonotypes, which suggests intraclonal diversification.

The library was built by means of the immunoSEQ multiplex PCR assay. The study's own analysis went as follows. To quantify how much the repertoires of different subsets overlapped, the Chao-Jaccard similarity index was used along with counts of shared clonotypes. In its TCRdb copy, this immuneACCESS table keeps in-frame sequences only and misses some clones. Where compared with another copy, unresolved V genes explain less than half of these, and the others have no known cause. From that table come the V and J calls and clone size; the DNA was used to work out D and trimming. Across this sample there are 60,000 to 90,000 clones, with approximately 83% seen only once. The ten largest clones capture around 0.6% of the sample.

This sample comprised CD4+ T cells from peripheral blood, obtained after recovery from COVID-19. The V gene is TRBV28 and the J gene is TRBJ2-7, with the D segment identity uncertain. The receptor comes from a human donor who had COVID-19. The nucleotides read TGTGCCAGCAGCCAGAGCTACGAGCAGTACTTC. This sequence encodes CASSQSYEQYF.